The next 29 T cell receptor beta chains were all read from a single sample in a study of T cells in Graves' hyperthyroidism and ophthalmopathy. There were TCR beta CDR3 regions amplified from RNA transcripts. TCR CDR3 regions were first amplified by RT-PCR with HTBI primers. TCRdb re-derived calls from the multiplex PCR reads in MiXCR, one entry per CDR3 protein. The sample holds about 680,000 distinct CDR3 sequences, 30% to 40% seen once. Sequencing was performed on blood. These receptors were taken from a woman aged 40 to 50 with Graves' hyperthyroidism.

Many counts were recorded for this clonotype. The gene calls are TRBV20-1 and TRBJ1-4, with a possible D match to TRBD1 (6 bases). CDR1 is DFQATT, CDR2 SNEGSKA, per germline (reference sequence). The CDR3 runs 14 residues. V dropped 1 base and J dropped 5 bases, with 11 bases sitting between them. In DNA, the CDR3 is TGCAGTGCTAGAGGGACAGCAGGGAATGAAAAACTGTTTTTT. It codes for CSARGTAGNEKLFF.

This clonotype was detected only a few times. The rearrangement uses TRBV7-9 and TRBJ2-7; TRBD2 matches at 10 bases. Judging by the DNA end, TRBJ2-1 fits better; the J call may be wrong. CDR3 length: 15 amino acids. The germline V gene has CDR1 SEHNR and CDR2 FQNEAQ (reference sequence). The CDR3 DNA is TGTGCCAGCAGCTTTGGGACTAGCGCCAACAATGAGCAGTTCTTC. Translating it yields CASSFGTSANNEQFF.

In its sample, this clonotype was seen many times. J is TRBJ1-1 and V is TRBV29-1, with D unresolved. Trimming cost V 4 bases and J 1 base, with 10 bases left between them. The CDR3 sequence is 13 residues long. Germline V gene lookup returns CDR1 SQVTM and CDR2 ANQGSEA. CDR3 nucleotide sequence: TGCAGCGTTGGAGCCCTGGGGAACACTGAAGCTTTCTTT. Translated, it gives CSVGALGNTEAFF.

This clonotype was observed a handful of times. The chain is built from TRBV24-1 and TRBJ1-3, with 12 bases lining up with TRBD1. The junction had 3 bases not matched to a gene; V was cut back by 11 bases and J by 2 bases. Germline V gene lookup returns CDR1 KGHDR and CDR2 SFDVKD. The CDR3 covers 14 residues. CDR3 amino acids: CASRDRGPGNTIYF. CDR3 DNA: TGTGCCAGCAGGGACAGGGGGCCTGGAAACACCATATATTTT.

The chain recombines TRBV13 with TRBJ1-1, with D unclear. Between the trimmed V and J ends, which lost 1 base and 8 bases, there was a span of 5 bases. Germline V gene sequence: CDR1 PRHDT, CDR2 FYEKMQ (reference sequence). CDR3 length equals 11 residues. The CDR3 DNA sequence: TGTGCCAGCAGCTTAGACATGGAAGCTTTCTTT. Its protein is CASSLDMEAFF.

At least ten counts were recorded for this clonotype. The V call is TRBV19, the J call TRBJ2-5; possible D gene TRBD2, 6 bases. Germline lookup yields CDR1 LNHDA and CDR2 SQIVND (reference sequence). The CDR3 is 14 residues long. Trimming stripped 4 bases from V and 2 bases from J, with 11 bases between. CDR3 nucleotide sequence: TGTGCCAGTAGTAGTTCAGGGACTCAAGAGACCCAGTACTTC. This encodes CASSSSGTQETQYF.

This clonotype was counted many times. V and J are TRBV5-1 and TRBJ2-5, with D perhaps TRBD1 or TRBD2 (5 bases each). Germline V gene lookup returns CDR1 SGHRS and CDR2 YFSETQ. Trimming cost V 9 bases and J 2 bases, with 14 bases left between them. The CDR3 runs to 13 residues. This CDR3 reads CATTGTAQETQYF. In DNA form, the CDR3 reads TGCGCCACCACTGGGACGGCTCAAGAGACCCAGTACTTC.

V and J are TRBV29-1 and TRBJ2-6; possible D gene TRBD2, 5 bases. The germline gives CDR1 SQVTM, CDR2 ANQGSEA. The V gene lost 4 bases and the J gene lost 5 bases, with 6 bases spanning the gap. The CDR3 runs 12 residues. CDR3 in amino acids: CSVAGRANVLTF. In DNA, the CDR3 is TGCAGCGTTGCGGGGAGGGCCAACGTCCTGACTTTC.

A word on this clonotype: The junction departs from germline at one end; a sequencing error may be responsible. The chain is built from TRBV9 and TRBJ2-2; 14 bases are a match to TRBD2. The CDR3 loop spans 16 amino acids. Germline V gene sequence: CDR1 SGDLS, CDR2 YYNGEE. The CDR3 DNA follows: TGTGCCAGCAGCGTAGATGGTGGGACTAGCGGGGGTGAGCAGTTTTTT. Translation: CASSVDGGTSGGEQFF.

J is TRBJ2-6 and V is TRBV6-5, with D unclear. Trimming cost V 4 bases and J 5 bases, with 21 bases left between them. CDR3 length equals 18 residues. The germline gives CDR1 MNHEY, CDR2 SVGAGI. The CDR3 is CASSLSIVPAYRANVLTF. DNA for the CDR3: TGTGCCAGCAGTTTATCAATAGTCCCAGCCTATAGGGCCAACGTCCTGACTTTC.

The table lists this clonotype with many counts. The chain joins TRBV12-3 or TRBV12-4 to TRBJ1-3, with D perhaps TRBD1 (6 bases). Trimming left V 5 bases short and J 4 bases short, with 15 bases between. CDR3 length: 15 amino acids. The CDR3 DNA is TGTGCCAGCAGTCCCACAGGGAGAGACGGAAACACCATATATTTT. The encoded protein is CASSPTGRDGNTIYF.

The V call is TRBV12-3 or TRBV12-4, the J call TRBJ1-5, with 8 bases matching TRBD1. J was trimmed by 5 bases and V by 5 bases; bases with no gene match: 14. This CDR3 is 17 amino acids long. The CDR3 nucleotides are TGTGCCAGCAGTCGGGACAGGTATGAAAGTTCGGATCAGCCCCAGCATTTT. Its translation is CASSRDRYESSDQPQHF.

The chain combines TRBV29-1 with TRBJ2-7; D call uncertain. Per germline, CDR1 SQVTM and CDR2 ANQGSEA. Trimming took 8 bases from V and 2 from J, leaving 10 bases between them. The CDR3 totals 11 residues. CDR3 amino acids: CSKGGPYEQYF. CDR3 in DNA: TGCAGCAAGGGTGGACCCTACGAGCAGTACTTC.

The chain uses TRBV3-1 and TRBJ1-1; D unresolved. The V end was cut by 1 base, the J end by 7 bases, with 7 bases between. The CDR3 covers 12 residues. Looked up from germline, CDR1 is LGHDT and CDR2 is YNNKEL (reference sequence). Written as DNA, the CDR3 is TGTGCCAGCAGCCAAGCTGGGGATGAAGCTTTCTTT. Amino acids: CASSQAGDEAFF.

The J gene is TRBJ2-7, the V gene TRBV7-9, with 14 bases lining up with TRBD2. Germline V gives CDR1 SEHNR, CDR2 FQNEAQ (reference sequence). This CDR3 has 14 residues. V dropped 7 bases and J dropped 5; count of bases not matched to a gene: 4. The CDR3 reads CASTRTSGRHEQYF. The DNA of the CDR3 is TGTGCCAGCACCCGGACTAGCGGGAGGCACGAGCAGTACTTC.

This clonotype was picked up a small number of times. V is TRBV28 and J is TRBJ1-5; D is ambiguous. The germline V gene has CDR1 MDHEN and CDR2 SYDVKM. V lost 6 bases and J lost 8, with 17 bases in between. CDR3 length: 14 residues. The CDR3 DNA follows: TGTGCCAGCAGCCACACTCGCCCCGTTGAGCCCCAGCATTTT. Its translation: CASSHTRPVEPQHF.

The chain combines TRBV20-1 with TRBJ1-3; a weak D match, TRBD1 (6 bases). The CDR3 length is 15 residues. V was clipped by 5 bases and J by 5 bases, with 19 bases between them. The germline V gene has CDR1 DFQATT and CDR2 SNEGSKA (reference sequence). The CDR3 DNA is TGCAGTGCTTTTTCGCTATCGGACAGCCGAAACACCATATATTTT. It codes for CSAFSLSDSRNTIYF.

This clonotype was recorded many times. The rearrangement joins TRBV20-1 to TRBJ2-5; TRBD1 might be the D (6 bases). The germline V gene encodes CDR1 DFQATT and CDR2 SNEGSKA (reference sequence). This CDR3 is built from 13 residues. Trimming left V 6 bases short and J 2 bases short, with 13 bases between. Here the CDR3 reads CSAYPQGQETQYF. CDR3 in DNA: TGCAGTGCCTACCCCCAGGGGCAAGAGACCCAGTACTTC.

This clonotype was recorded a few times. The rearrangement joins TRBV7-2 to TRBJ2-3, with unresolved D. This CDR3 is 12 amino acids long. The V gene lost 7 bases and the J gene lost 5 bases, with 10 bases spanning the gap. From germline, CDR1 is SGHTA and CDR2 FQGNSA. The CDR3 sequence is CASIGLGDTQYF. CDR3 bases: TGTGCCAGCATCGGTCTAGGAGATACGCAGTATTTT.

This clonotype was found many times. The chain combines TRBV14 with TRBJ1-2; TRBD1 is a possible D gene (5 bases). This CDR3 is built from 13 residues. Germline loops: CDR1 SGHDN, CDR2 FVKESK. Trimming removed 3 bases from V and 3 bases from J, with 8 bases in between. As DNA, the CDR3 is TGTGCCAGCAGCCACGGGGGTGACTATGGCTACACCTTC. Translation: CASSHGGDYGYTF. The full variable domain, its missing parts supplied by reference TRBV14 and TRBJ1-2, is EAGVTQFPSHSVIEKGQTVTLRCDPISGHDNLYWYRRVMGKEIKFLLHFVKESKQDESGMPNNRFLAERTGGTYSTLKVQPAELEDSGVYFCASSHGGDYGYTFGSGTRLTVV.

In its sample, this clonotype was seen many times. This chain uses TRBV10-3 with TRBJ1-1, with 8 positions matching TRBD1. The CDR3 length is 15 residues. J was trimmed by 7 bases and V by 7 bases; bases with no gene match: 14. CDR1 ENHRY and CDR2 SYGVKD come from the germline V gene. The CDR3 bases are TGTGCCATCAAAACGACAGGGGCGGGATTCGGTGAAGCTTTCTTT. Translating gives CAIKTTGAGFGEAFF.

The J gene is TRBJ1-1, the V gene TRBV7-9; TRBD1 matches at 9 bases. V gave up 4 bases and J gave up 2 bases; unmatched junction bases: 5. CDR1 is SEHNR and CDR2 is FQNEAQ in the germline V gene (reference sequence). The CDR3 runs to 15 residues. In nucleotides, the CDR3 is TGTGCCAGCAGCTCTATGACAGGGGGTAACACTGAAGCTTTCTTT. The encoded protein is CASSSMTGGNTEAFF.

The rearrangement joins TRBV10-3 to TRBJ1-1; D ambiguous. Germline CDR1 ENHRY, CDR2 SYGVKD. V lost 5 bases, J lost 1 base, and 5 bases lay in between. CDR3 length: 12 amino acids. The CDR3 region is CAISRTNTEAFF. In nucleotides, the CDR3 is TGTGCCATCAGTAGGACGAACACTGAAGCTTTCTTT.

In its sample, this clonotype was seen many times. The chain employs TRBV29-1 and TRBJ2-2, with 7 bases identical to TRBD2. CDR1 and CDR2 (germline): SQVTM, ANQGSEA. Trimming at V came to 1 base and at J to 5 bases, leaving 4 bases not matched to a gene. This CDR3 spans 14 amino acids. The CDR3 reads CSVEGQGGTGELFF. CDR3 DNA: TGCAGCGTTGAAGGGCAGGGAGGGACCGGGGAGCTGTTTTTT.

Points on this clonotype: Germline is not matched at one junction end, which may reflect a read error. The chain carries TRBV11-2 and TRBJ2-3; TRBD2 agrees at 12 bases. The germline V gene has CDR1 SGHAT and CDR2 FQNNGV. The CDR3 has 17 residues. The chain's CDR3 is CASSLRILAGGGDMQYF. As DNA, the CDR3 is TGTGCCAGCAGCTTACGGATACTAGCGGGGGGTGGCGATATGCAGTATTTT.

This chain links TRBV20-1 with TRBJ2-5; 13 bases align to TRBD2. In germline, CDR1 is DFQATT, CDR2 SNEGSKA (reference sequence). The CDR3 runs to 14 residues. The ends lost 4 bases at V and 5 bases at J; junction bases unmatched: 4. CDR3 in DNA: TGCAGTGCTATGGGACTAGCGGGAATGGAGACCCAGTACTTC. Amino acid sequence: CSAMGLAGMETQYF.

This sequence joins TRBV10-1 and TRBJ2-5, with D possibly matching TRBD1 (6 bases). The CDR3 runs 13 residues. Trimming took 5 bases from V and 9 from J, leaving 16 bases between them. The V gene's germline CDR1 is WNHNN and CDR2 SYGVQD (reference sequence). For the CDR3, the DNA is TGCGCCAGCAGTCACAGGGAAGATCAGCCCCAGTACTTC. Protein product: CASSHREDQPQYF.

This clonotype was seen many times. This chain connects TRBV2 to TRBJ1-5; TRBD1 agrees at 8 bases. J lost 2 bases, V lost 7 bases, and 7 bases had no gene match. In germline, CDR1 is SNHLY, CDR2 FYNNEI. CDR3 size: 15 residues. The CDR3 region is CASTLDRAGNQPQHF. Here the CDR3 DNA reads TGTGCCAGCACACTGGACAGGGCGGGCAATCAGCCCCAGCATTTT. Together with reference TRBV2 and TRBJ1-5, the CDR3 gives the full variable domain: EPEVTQTPSHQVTQMGQEVILRCVPISNHLYFYWYRQILGQKVEFLVSFYNNEISEKSEIFDDQFSVERPDGSNFTLKIRSTKLEDSAMYFCASTLDRAGNQPQHFGDGTRLSIL.

Ten or more counts support this clonotype. The V gene is TRBV20-1, the J gene TRBJ2-5; TRBD1 is a possible D gene (5 bases). The V end lost 0 bases, the J end lost 5 bases, and 13 bases lay between the germline ends. The CDR3 contains 14 residues. Germline lookup yields CDR1 DFQATT and CDR2 SNEGSKA (reference sequence). CDR3 sequence reads: CSAREWGSTETQYF. The CDR3 nucleotides read TGCAGTGCTAGAGAGTGGGGCTCAACTGAGACCCAGTACTTC.